One and the same sample provided the 18 T cell receptor beta chains below, sequenced in a study of shared clonotypes between healthy human individuals. The protocol was immunoSEQ multiplex PCR, while the TCRdb copy is restricted to in-frame clones and leaves out a portion. This table holds about 2.3 million clones, roughly 90% found once. Sequencing used naive CD4+ T cells from PBMCs. Subset in this sample: CD45RA+ positively selected. Receptors originate from a man aged 18 to 30 in good health. Some clones in this sample may be carry-over from other donors' samples.

Comments on this clone: Other DNA sequences in the same sample also yield this CDR3. The rearrangement uses TRBV4-2 and TRBJ2-1; 12 nucleotides line up with TRBD2. V trimming: 0 bases; J trimming: 3 bases; junction bases outside the gene matches: 0. The CDR3 runs 16 residues. Germline V gene lookup returns CDR1 LGHNA and CDR2 YNFKEQ. The CDR3 is CASSQETSGSYNEQFF. DNA of the CDR3: TGTGCCAGCAGCCAAGAGACTAGCGGGAGCTACAATGAGCAGTTCTTC.

The chain joins TRBV5-4 to TRBJ1-2; 8 bases agree with TRBD1. V gave up 4 bases and J gave up 3 bases; unmatched junction bases: 5. The length of the CDR3 is 14 residues. Germline V gives CDR1 SGHNT, CDR2 YYREEE (reference sequence). CDR3 loop: CASSRDRWDYGYTF. DNA for the CDR3: TGTGCCAGCAGCCGGGACAGGTGGGACTATGGCTACACCTTC.

Worth noting for this clone: Other nucleotide sequences from this sample produce the same CDR3. V usage is TRBV5-1 and J usage is TRBJ2-5; no clear D gene. This CDR3 region has 12 residues. The germline V gene has CDR1 SGHRS and CDR2 YFSETQ. V shed 0 bases and J shed 5 bases, with 5 bases lying between them. CDR3: CASSLDGETQYF. The CDR3 nucleotides are TGCGCCAGCAGCTTGGACGGCGAGACCCAGTACTTC.

The chain carries TRBV5-1 and TRBJ2-4; no reliable D call. Between the trimmed V and J ends, which lost 4 bases and 5 bases, there was a span of 10 bases. The CDR3 spans 13 residues. Germline V gene sequence: CDR1 SGHRS, CDR2 YFSETQ. The chain's CDR3 is CASSPDPENIQYF. CDR3 in DNA: TGCGCCAGCAGCCCGGACCCTGAAAACATTCAGTACTTC.

This chain uses TRBV7-2 with TRBJ1-2; no definite D call. This CDR3 region has 13 residues. V was shortened by 3 bases and J by 5 bases, with 10 bases between the two germline ends. Germline V gene sequence: CDR1 SGHTA, CDR2 FQGNSA. As DNA, the CDR3 is TGTGCCAGCAGCTTTGCCCGAGGGTATGGCTACACCTTC. This encodes CASSFARGYGYTF.

V is TRBV5-6 and J is TRBJ2-1, with TRBD2 as a possible D gene (5 bases). Germline-derived CDR1 and CDR2 are SGHDT and YYEEEE. The V and J ends lost 5 bases and 2 bases respectively, with 14 bases between them. This CDR3 contains 15 residues. The CDR3 bases are TGTGCCAGCAGTTCCGGGGTCAAGACCTACAATGAGCAGTTCTTC. Residues: CASSSGVKTYNEQFF.

This chain connects TRBV11-1 to TRBJ2-2; 7 bases agree with TRBD2. Germline V gene lookup returns CDR1 SGHAT and CDR2 FQDESV (reference sequence). J was trimmed by 6 bases and V by 4 bases; bases with no gene match: 11. The CDR3 sequence is 16 residues long. DNA of the CDR3: TGTGCCAGCAGCTCCGGACACGCCGGGGGGTCCGGGGAGCTGTTTTTT. Translation: CASSSGHAGGSGELFF. Full variable domain (outside the CDR3, taken from reference TRBV11-1 and TRBJ2-2): EAEVAQSPRYKITEKSQAVAFWCDPISGHATLYWYRQILGQGPELLVQFQDESVVDDSQLPKDRFSAERLKGVDSTLKIQPAELGDSAMYLCASSSGHAGGSGELFFGEGSRLTVL.

The chain uses TRBV15 and TRBJ2-3; 11 bases match TRBD2. V lost 2 bases, J lost 6 bases, and 7 bases stayed unmatched. Germline V gives CDR1 LNHNV, CDR2 YYDKDF (reference sequence). This CDR3 comprises 16 residues. In DNA form, the CDR3 reads TGTGCCACCAGCAGACAGGGACTAGCGGCAGGCGATACGCAGTATTTT. It translates to CATSRQGLAAGDTQYF.

The V and J genes are TRBV5-1 and TRBJ2-7, with 8 bases identical to TRBD1. CDR1 and CDR2 (germline): SGHRS, YFSETQ. After removal of 7 bases from V and 7 bases from J, the junction contained 13 bases not matched to a gene. This CDR3 comprises 14 residues. CDR3 amino acids: CASASDGQGSEQYF. The CDR3 DNA sequence: TGCGCCAGCGCCTCAGATGGACAGGGTAGTGAGCAGTACTTC.

The genes are TRBV7-9 and TRBJ2-7; TRBD1 matches at 8 bases. V was clipped by 5 bases and J by 2 bases; unmatched bases: 8. Germline assignment: CDR1 SEHNR and CDR2 FQNEAQ (reference sequence). This CDR3 region has 15 residues. For the CDR3, the DNA is TGTGCCAGCAGCCAACATGGACAGGGCCCCTACGAGCAGTACTTC. This codes for CASSQHGQGPYEQYF. Full variable domain (remainder filled in from reference TRBV7-9 and TRBJ2-7): DTGVSQNPRHKITKRGQNVTFRCDPISEHNRLYWYRQTLGQGPEFLTYFQNEAQLEKSRLLSDRFSAERPKGSFSTLEIQRTEQGDSAMYLCASSQHGQGPYEQYFGPGTRLTVT.

The chain employs TRBV9 and TRBJ2-5, with 9 nucleotides matching TRBD1. The ends lost 4 bases at V and 1 base at J; junction bases unmatched: 8. From germline, CDR1 is SGDLS and CDR2 YYNGEE. This CDR3 has 16 residues. The CDR3 reads CASSLRGQGPQETQYF. CDR3 DNA: TGTGCCAGCAGCCTAAGGGGACAGGGCCCCCAAGAGACCCAGTACTTC.

This sequence joins TRBV6-1 and TRBJ1-4, with a tentative D call TRBD1 (5 bases). Trimming pared 8 bases from V and 4 bases from J, leaving 14 bases between. CDR3 length equals 14 residues. Germline CDR1 MNHNS, CDR2 SASEGT. The CDR3 DNA is TGTGCCAGCGGGGGAGGGACCGGTAATGAAAAACTGTTTTTT. It yields the protein CASGGGTGNEKLFF.

The chain recombines TRBV4-2 with TRBJ2-5; D tentatively reads TRBD1 or TRBD2 (6 bases each). This CDR3 contains 16 residues. V was trimmed by 0 bases and J by 5 bases, leaving 16 bases between them. The germline gives CDR1 LGHNA, CDR2 YNFKEQ. The CDR3 coding sequence is TGTGCCAGCAGCCAAGATACCGGGGGCGCATGGGAGACCCAGTACTTC. This translates into CASSQDTGGAWETQYF.

As to this clone: Other nucleotide sequences from this sample produce the same CDR3. This sequence joins TRBV18 and TRBJ2-3; D uncertain. The CDR3 length is 12 residues. Germline CDR1 KGHSH, CDR2 LQKENI. V gave up 0 bases and J gave up 5 bases, with 3 bases separating them. Here the CDR3 reads CASSPPGDTQYF. CDR3 sequence (DNA): TGTGCCAGCTCACCACCCGGAGATACGCAGTATTTT.

This rearrangement joins TRBV9 to TRBJ1-3; D remains unclear. Trimming cost V 4 bases and J 0 bases, with 11 bases left between them. Germline CDR1 reads SGDLS; CDR2 reads YYNGEE. CDR3 length: 15 amino acids. This CDR3 reads CASSPRPLSGNTIYF. In nucleotides, the CDR3 is TGTGCCAGCAGCCCCCGGCCCCTCTCTGGAAACACCATATATTTT.

The V and J genes are TRBV18 and TRBJ1-2; the D is unclear. Germline-derived CDR1 and CDR2 are KGHSH and LQKENI. This CDR3 region has 13 residues. V was shortened by 1 base and J by 6 bases, with 9 bases between the two germline ends. CDR3 region: CASSPLTGNGYTF. The CDR3 region has the DNA TGTGCCAGCTCACCACTCACGGGGAATGGCTACACCTTC.

About this clone itself: The identical CDR3 is also encoded by other nucleotide sequences in the sample. CDR3 sequence: CASSLARNEQFF. Here the CDR3 DNA reads TGTGCCAGCAGCTTGGCCCGTAATGAGCAGTTCTTC. The gene calls are TRBV7-2 and TRBJ2-1; D unclear. The CDR3 is 12 residues long. Germline CDR1 SGHTA, CDR2 FQGNSA. Trimming shortened V by 3 bases and J by 7 bases, and 7 bases separated the two germline ends.

V gene TRBV12-5 combines with J gene TRBJ1-3; TRBD1 is a possible D gene (6 bases). The CDR3 length is 14 residues. Trimming cost V 4 bases and J 3 bases, with 10 bases left between them. CDR1 and CDR2 from the germline V gene are LGHNT and FRNRAP. CDR3 sequence (DNA): TGTGCTAGTGGTTACGGGGGCGTTGGAAACACCATATATTTT. Translating it yields CASGYGGVGNTIYF.